The 28 T cell receptor beta chains given below trace back to one sample, sequenced in a study of T cells in Graves' hyperthyroidism and ophthalmopathy. TCR beta CDR3 regions were amplified from RNA transcripts. With the HTBI primer set, the TCR CDR3 went through a first round of RT-PCR. TCRdb re-called the multiplex PCR reads with MiXCR, one entry per CDR3 protein. The table includes under 300,000 distinct CDR3 sequences, around 15% detected once. Sequenced sample: blood. The origin of the receptors is a woman aged 45-65 years with Graves' hyperthyroidism that later progressed to Graves' ophthalmopathy.

This clonotype showed up many times. The V call is TRBV7-3, the J call TRBJ1-3; D not certain. V gave up 2 bases and J gave up 0 bases, with 8 bases separating them. Germline lookup yields CDR1 SGHTA and CDR2 FQGTGA. This CDR3 spans 15 amino acids. This CDR3 is CASSLWRDSGNTIYF. The CDR3 DNA is TGTGCCAGCAGCTTATGGCGTGACTCTGGAAACACCATATATTTT.

This clonotype occurred a few times. This chain joins TRBV14 and TRBJ1-1; TRBD1 agrees at 8 bases. The ends lost 5 bases at V and 1 base at J; junction bases unmatched: 3. CDR1 and CDR2 from the germline V gene are SGHDN and FVKESK. The CDR3 sequence is 14 residues long. The CDR3 is CASSIGTGNTEAFF. As DNA, the CDR3 is TGTGCCAGCAGCATAGGGACAGGGAACACTGAAGCTTTCTTT.

Remarks on this clonotype: This sequence may be a read error, since a much larger clone differs from it by one base. CDR3 protein: CASSDGHSLAGGSCEQYF. In DNA, the CDR3 is TGCGCCAGCAGCGACGGACACTCACTCGCGGGAGGGTCCTGCGAGCAGTACTTC. This chain joins TRBV4-1 and TRBJ2-7; 9 positions agree with TRBD2. CDR3 length: 18 residues. Germline CDR1 reads MGHRA; CDR2 reads YSYEKL.

Many counts were recorded for this clonotype. This rearrangement joins TRBV7-9 to TRBJ2-1, with TRBD2 as a possible D gene (5 bases). The CDR3 is made up of 15 amino acids. The germline V and J ends were trimmed by 1 base and 1 base, with 8 bases remaining between them. CDR1 SEHNR and CDR2 FQNEAQ come from the germline V gene (reference sequence). In DNA form, the CDR3 reads TGTGCCAGCAGCTTAGGGAGGCAGTCCTACAATGAGCAGTTCTTC. Residues: CASSLGRQSYNEQFF.

This clonotype was observed many times. The chain employs TRBV28 and TRBJ2-4; D may be TRBD1 or TRBD2 (5 bases each). V lost 4 bases to trimming and J lost 6 bases, with 13 bases between them. Germline lookup yields CDR1 MDHEN and CDR2 SYDVKM. The CDR3 runs 14 residues. CDR3 nucleotide sequence: TGTGCCAGCAGTTCCTTAACGGGGCTAAACATTCAGTACTTC. It is translated as CASSSLTGLNIQYF.

The gene calls are TRBV5-5 and TRBJ1-1; TRBD1 might be the D (5 bases). The length of the CDR3 is 15 residues. Trimming removed 4 bases from V and 5 bases from J, with 18 bases in between. Germline CDR1 and CDR2: SGHKS and YYEKEE (reference sequence). The CDR3 DNA is TGTGCCAGCAGCCCCAGGGAAGGGGTTGGTACTGAAGCTTTCTTT. It yields the protein CASSPREGVGTEAFF.

This clonotype was picked up many times. The rearrangement joins TRBV5-1 to TRBJ2-7, with 8 bases aligning to TRBD2. J lost 2 bases, V lost 4 bases, and 8 bases had no gene match. This CDR3 has 15 amino acids. Germline loops: CDR1 SGHRS, CDR2 YFSETQ. CDR3 DNA sequence: TGCGCCAGCAGCGGGAGCGGGAGTTGGGCCTACGAGCAGTACTTC. Encoded protein: CASSGSGSWAYEQYF.

This clonotype has a count of ten or more. This sequence joins TRBV6-1 and TRBJ1-6; D unresolved. V lost 6 bases, J lost 8 bases, and 20 bases lay in between. The CDR3 sequence is 16 residues long. The germline V gene encodes CDR1 MNHNS and CDR2 SASEGT. CDR3 bases: TGTGCCAGCAGCTACTATCAGACGGATACGGATTCACCCCTCCACTTT. It is translated as CASSYYQTDTDSPLHF.

This clonotype was picked up many times. CDR3 sequence: CATSLSYSNQPQHF. The CDR3 bases are TGTGCCACCAGTTTGTCGTATAGCAATCAGCCCCAGCATTTT. The chain recombines TRBV24-1 with TRBJ1-5; D unclear. The V end lost 6 bases, the J end lost 0 bases, and 8 bases lay between the germline ends. Germline CDR1 is KGHDR and CDR2 is SFDVKD. The CDR3 totals 14 residues.

This clonotype showed up just a few times. The CDR3 spells CASSLAQAGTEAFF. CDR3 nucleotide sequence: TGTGCCAGCAGCTTGGCCCAGGCGGGGACTGAAGCTTTCTTT. The genes are TRBV5-4 and TRBJ1-1; D unclear. The germline V gene encodes CDR1 SGHNT and CDR2 YYREEE (reference sequence). V dropped 0 bases and J dropped 5 bases, with 11 bases sitting between them. This CDR3 comprises 14 residues.

This clonotype showed up many times. This chain uses TRBV5-1 with TRBJ2-1, with 9 bases identical to TRBD2. The V gene end was trimmed by 3 bases and the J gene end by 3 bases; junction bases not matched to a gene: 4. The germline CDR1 and CDR2 sequences are SGHRS and YFSETQ. The CDR3 has 15 residues. The chain's CDR3 is CASSSTSGLYNEQFF. CDR3 coding DNA: TGCGCCAGCAGCTCTACTAGCGGGCTCTACAATGAGCAGTTCTTC.

As for this clonotype: This clone may be a read error of a much larger clone one base away. This sequence joins TRBV4-1 and TRBJ2-5, with 8 bases fitting TRBD1. The CDR3 consists of 20 residues. Germline lookup yields CDR1 MGHRA and CDR2 YSYEKL. V gave up 1 base and J gave up 1 base; unmatched junction bases: 17. The CDR3 spells CASSQGSTRTGFFPQETQYF. DNA of the CDR3: TGCGCCAGCAGCCAAGGGTCTACCAGGACAGGGTTCTTCCCCCAAGAGACCCAGTACTTC.

This clonotype was seen repeatedly, ten times or more. This chain uses TRBV18 with TRBJ1-5; 9 nucleotides line up with TRBD1. Germline assignment: CDR1 KGHSH and CDR2 LQKENI. Trimming removed 3 bases from V and 6 bases from J; junction bases left unmatched: 9. The CDR3 is 16 residues long. DNA for the CDR3: TGTGCCAGCTCACCTGTTGGGGGACAGGGCAGTCAGCCCCAGCATTTT. Amino acids: CASSPVGGQGSQPQHF.

This clonotype was detected only a few times. This chain joins TRBV5-1 and TRBJ1-2; 10 positions agree with TRBD1. V was clipped by 0 bases and J by 6 bases; unmatched bases: 5. The CDR3 covers 15 residues. Germline V gene sequence: CDR1 SGHRS, CDR2 YFSETQ. The CDR3 here is CASSLVPGTGDGYTF. CDR3 nucleotide sequence: TGCGCCAGCAGCTTGGTTCCCGGGACAGGGGATGGCTACACCTTC.

This clonotype occurred many times. This chain connects TRBV24-1 to TRBJ2-3; the D gene could be TRBD1 or TRBD2 (5 bases each). The CDR3 sequence is 15 residues long. Germline assignment: CDR1 KGHDR and CDR2 SFDVKD. The V end was cut by 6 bases, the J end by 7 bases, with 19 bases between. In nucleotides, the CDR3 is TGTGCCACCAGTCCCGGGACCGTCACTGGGCATACGCAGTATTTT. Translating gives CATSPGTVTGHTQYF.

V is TRBV20-1 and J is TRBJ1-4, with TRBD1 matching over 9 bases. The CDR3 is 13 residues long. Germline loops: CDR1 DFQATT, CDR2 SNEGSKA (reference sequence). V gave up 5 bases and J gave up 6 bases; unmatched junction bases: 4. The CDR3 is CSALGQGHEKLFF. CDR3 sequence (DNA): TGCAGTGCTCTTGGACAGGGGCATGAAAAACTGTTTTTT.

The chain is built from TRBV6-1 and TRBJ1-2; D unclear. CDR1 and CDR2 (germline): MNHNS, SASEGT. The CDR3 length is 12 residues. V lost 7 bases and J lost 1, with 7 bases in between. CDR3 amino acids: CASTHNNYGYTF. Here the CDR3 DNA reads TGTGCCAGCACACACAATAACTATGGCTACACCTTC.

This clonotype came up many times. The V call is TRBV12-3 or TRBV12-4, the J call TRBJ2-5, with D maybe TRBD1 (7 bases). The CDR3 covers 13 residues. V was pared by 6 bases and J by 7 bases, with 15 bases between. CDR3: CASRIRQGGTQYF. In DNA form, the CDR3 reads TGTGCCAGCAGGATCCGACAGGGAGGGACCCAGTACTTC.

This clonotype has ten or more counts. The chain links TRBV20-1 to TRBJ2-7, with D possibly matching TRBD1 (5 bases). Trimming pared 4 bases from V and 6 bases from J, leaving 28 bases between. Germline CDR1 DFQATT, CDR2 SNEGSKA (reference sequence). The CDR3 sequence is 17 residues long. In DNA form, the CDR3 reads TGCAGTGCTACCCCAAAGGGAAGGACACGGAGTATTGCCGAGCAGTACTTC. Its protein is CSATPKGRTRSIAEQYF.

The chain links TRBV12-3 or TRBV12-4 to TRBJ1-2; TRBD1 is a possible D gene (6 bases). The V end was cut by 3 bases, the J end by 4 bases, with 12 bases between. The CDR3 contains 14 residues. In DNA form, the CDR3 reads TGTGCCAGCAGTTTTGACAGGTCTGTCTATGGCTACACCTTC. Translating it yields CASSFDRSVYGYTF.

Many counts were recorded for this clonotype. J is TRBJ2-3 and V is TRBV18, with a weak D call TRBD1 (6 bases). This CDR3 has 16 amino acids. Germline V CDR1 and CDR2: KGHSH, LQKENI. The V and J ends lost 3 bases and 1 base respectively, with 14 bases between them. CDR3 DNA: TGTGCCAGCTCACCCCCGAGCGCAGGGGGCACAGATACGCAGTATTTT. It is translated as CASSPPSAGGTDTQYF.

This clonotype has a count of ten or more. V is TRBV12-3 or TRBV12-4 and J is TRBJ1-1; unclear D gene. There are 13 residues in the CDR3. V lost 3 bases to trimming and J lost 6 bases, with 11 bases between them. The chain's CDR3 is CASSLDFVSEAFF. CDR3 nucleotide sequence: TGTGCCAGCAGTTTGGACTTTGTATCTGAAGCTTTCTTT.

At least ten counts were recorded for this clonotype. V is TRBV19 and J is TRBJ2-1; maybe TRBD2 (6 bases). Germline lookup yields CDR1 LNHDA and CDR2 SQIVND (reference sequence). CDR3 length equals 14 residues. The V end lost 6 bases, the J end lost 8 bases, and 17 bases lay between the germline ends. CDR3 nucleotides: TGTGCCAGTAGGGGACTTCTTAGGGTCGATGAGCAGTTCTTC. Translation: CASRGLLRVDEQFF.

This clonotype was counted ten times or more. The chain is built from TRBV6-1 and TRBJ1-1; D is uncertain. The CDR3 covers 12 residues. V lost 6 bases, J lost 3 bases, and 8 bases lay in between. Germline lookup yields CDR1 MNHNS and CDR2 SASEGT. The DNA for the CDR3 is TGTGCCAGCAGGCGCTCGGACACTGAAGCTTTCTTT. This sequence encodes CASRRSDTEAFF.

The chain joins TRBV19 to TRBJ1-5, with a possible D match to TRBD1 (6 bases). The CDR3 is made up of 16 amino acids. The V gene lost 6 bases and the J gene lost 6 bases, with 21 bases spanning the gap. Germline V lookup: CDR1 LNHDA, CDR2 SQIVND (reference sequence). CDR3 region: CASRGRGTRGVQPQHF. The DNA for the CDR3 is TGTGCCAGTAGGGGCCGGGGGACCAGGGGAGTTCAGCCCCAGCATTTT. The entire variable domain, with the rest obtained from reference TRBV19 and TRBJ1-5, is as follows: DGGITQSPKYLFRKEGQNVTLSCEQNLNHDAMYWYRQDPGQGLRLIYYSQIVNDFQKGDIAEGYSVSREKKESFPLTVTSAQKNPTAFYLCASRGRGTRGVQPQHFGDGTRLSIL.

This clonotype was seen at least ten times. In DNA, the CDR3 is TGTGCCAGCAGTGTATCAGGGTGGAACACAGATACGCAGTATTTT. This codes for CASSVSGWNTDTQYF. The V gene is TRBV2, the J gene TRBJ2-3; D is possibly TRBD1 (5 bases). From germline, CDR1 is SNHLY and CDR2 FYNNEI. This CDR3 is 15 amino acids long. V shed 4 bases and J shed 2 bases, with 13 bases lying between them.

This clonotype was seen at least ten times. The chain combines TRBV27 with TRBJ2-5; D possibly corresponds to TRBD1 (5 bases). Trimming left V 6 bases short and J 5 bases short, with 13 bases between. Germline CDR1 is MNHEY and CDR2 is SMNVEV (reference sequence). This CDR3 region has 13 residues. CDR3 residues: CASSREGRETQYF. For the CDR3, the DNA is TGTGCCAGCAGCAGGGAAGGAAGGGAGACCCAGTACTTC.

This clonotype came up many times. The rearrangement links TRBV27 to TRBJ2-1; 7 bases align to TRBD2. CDR1 MNHEY and CDR2 SMNVEV come from the germline V gene (reference sequence). The ends lost 7 bases at V and 2 bases at J; junction bases unmatched: 11. The CDR3 is 16 amino acids. This CDR3 reads CASTITGEGTYNEQFF. CDR3 DNA sequence: TGTGCCAGCACCATCACGGGGGAGGGCACCTACAATGAGCAGTTCTTC.